This entry is about one T cell receptor (beta chain). CDR1 is MNHEY and CDR2 is SMNVEV in the germline V gene (reference sequence). This CDR3 comprises 17 residues. The sample is drawn from a study of monozygotic twins with inflammatory bowel disease. Blood was collected, around 2.7 ml per donor. TCRdb reprocessed the 5' RACE reads, keeping one entry per CDR3 protein, no DNA. The ten most abundant clones cover under 3.5% of a sample with around 150,000 distinct CDR3 sequences. The specimen was blood. The receptor was derived from a human donor with ulcerative colitis or Crohn's disease, or a healthy co-twin of an affected twin (not recorded which). The chain employs TRBV27 and TRBJ1-2; TCRdb's D call of TRBD1 is untestable without DNA. The CDR3 is CASSLGQFQGAGYGYTF.